The 27 T cell receptor beta chains below all came from one sample that was sequenced in a study of blood T cell repertoires in COVID-19. Measured with immunoSEQ multiplex PCR; TCRdb has only the in-frame clones, and not every one. The table has around 70,000 clones, 70% to 75% seen once; the top ten hold 20% to 25%. Sequencing used peripheral blood. These receptors originate from a man aged 65-85 years with acute or convalescent COVID-19.

V and J are TRBV10-3 and TRBJ2-1; 13 bases are a match to TRBD2. CDR3 length: 13 amino acids. Germline lookup yields CDR1 ENHRY and CDR2 SYGVKD. Trimming cost V 10 bases and J 7 bases; bases outside gene matches: 4. The CDR3 DNA follows: TGTGCCAGCGGACTAGCGGGAGCTAATGAGCAGTTCTTC. Translated, it gives CASGLAGANEQFF.

This chain's CDR3 is CASSLETGGAEDTQYF. The CDR3 DNA follows: TGTGCCAGCAGCTTGGAGACAGGGGGCGCGGAAGATACGCAGTATTTT. The rearrangement joins TRBV7-9 to TRBJ2-3; TRBD1 matches at 10 bases. CDR3 length: 16 residues. Germline CDR1 and CDR2: SEHNR and FQNEAQ (reference sequence). Trimming cost V 3 bases and J 5 bases; bases outside gene matches: 8. The full variable domain, completed using reference TRBV7-9 and TRBJ2-3, is DTGVSQNPRHKITKRGQNVTFRCDPISEHNRLYWYRQTLGQGPEFLTYFQNEAQLEKSRLLSDRFSAERPKGSFSTLEIQRTEQGDSAMYLCASSLETGGAEDTQYFGPGTRLTVL.

This chain uses TRBV18 with TRBJ2-1; 9 bases match TRBD2. This CDR3 comprises 17 residues. CDR1 is KGHSH and CDR2 is LQKENI in the germline V gene. The V gene end was trimmed by 3 bases and the J gene end by 0 bases; junction bases not matched to a gene: 6. The CDR3 region is CASSPRLAEPSYNEQFF. The CDR3 region has the DNA TGTGCCAGCTCACCTAGACTAGCGGAGCCCTCCTACAATGAGCAGTTCTTC.

The chain recombines TRBV4-2 with TRBJ2-7; 8 bases match TRBD2. With V trimmed by 0 bases and J by 2 bases, 6 bases remained unmatched. The germline gives CDR1 LGHNA, CDR2 YNFKEQ. The CDR3 extends over 16 amino acids. CDR3 amino acids: CASSQDRSGSPYEQYF. CDR3 nucleotides: TGTGCCAGCAGCCAAGATCGCAGCGGGAGTCCCTACGAGCAGTACTTC.

This clone occurred once. This chain uses TRBV28 with TRBJ1-3; 8 nucleotides match TRBD1. This CDR3 spans 16 amino acids. The ends lost 3 bases at V and 2 bases at J; junction bases unmatched: 6. Per the germline V gene, CDR1 is MDHEN and CDR2 is SYDVKM. DNA of the CDR3: TGTGCCAGCAGTTTTCAAGCAGGGGGCCCTGGAAACACCATATATTTT. It translates to CASSFQAGGPGNTIYF. The full variable domain, completed using reference TRBV28 and TRBJ1-3, is DVKVTQSSRYLVKRTGEKVFLECVQDMDHENMFWYRQDPGLGLRLIYFSYDVKMKEKGDIPEGYSVSREKKERFSLILESASTNQTSMYLCASSFQAGGPGNTIYFGEGSWLTVV.

This sequence joins TRBV11-2 and TRBJ2-3; TRBD2 matches at 8 bases. V shed 5 bases, J shed 5 bases, and the junction held 12 bases outside the gene matches. The germline gives CDR1 SGHAT, CDR2 FQNNGV. CDR3 length: 16 residues. CDR3 sequence reads: CASSLLAGQTGDTQYF. The CDR3 DNA reads as TGTGCCAGCAGCCTGTTAGCGGGGCAGACGGGAGATACGCAGTATTTT.

This chain links TRBV6-1 with TRBJ1-5; 8 bases fit TRBD1. Germline V gene lookup returns CDR1 MNHNS and CDR2 SASEGT. The CDR3 extends over 14 amino acids. V was pared by 6 bases and J by 1 base, with 2 bases of the junction left unmatched. CDR3 residues: CASRTGASNQPQHF. The CDR3 DNA is TGTGCCAGCAGGACAGGGGCAAGCAATCAGCCCCAGCATTTT.

The V gene is TRBV6-6, the J gene TRBJ2-7; 9 bases fit TRBD1. The CDR3 extends over 14 amino acids. Germline CDR1 MNHNY, CDR2 SVGAGI (reference sequence). V lost 8 bases to trimming and J lost 5 bases; unmatched junction nucleotides: 10. CDR3 sequence: CASSRTGERDEQYF. The CDR3 DNA sequence: TGTGCCAGCTCAAGGACAGGGGAGAGGGACGAGCAGTACTTC.

This clone has just one count. This chain connects TRBV24-1 to TRBJ1-1, with 8 nucleotides matching TRBD1. Germline CDR1 is KGHDR and CDR2 is SFDVKD. This CDR3 region has 13 residues. V lost 6 bases to trimming and J lost 5 bases; unmatched junction nucleotides: 4. CDR3 coding DNA: TGTGCCACCAGTACAGGGGGAAGGACTGAAGCTTTCTTT. Translated, it gives CATSTGGRTEAFF.

The chain carries TRBV15 and TRBJ2-1; D not certain. V dropped 0 bases and J dropped 1 base, with 4 bases sitting between them. Germline CDR1 LNHNV, CDR2 YYDKDF (reference sequence). The CDR3 is made up of 14 amino acids. The CDR3: CATSRDQSYNEQFF. CDR3 nucleotides: TGTGCCACCAGCAGAGATCAATCCTACAATGAGCAGTTCTTC.

This clone has more than one count but fewer than ten. V gene TRBV10-3 combines with J gene TRBJ1-5; unclear D gene. The V gene's germline CDR1 is ENHRY and CDR2 SYGVKD. CDR3 length: 14 residues. Trimming cost V 3 bases and J 3 bases, with 9 bases left between them. This CDR3 reads CAISELQTNQPQHF. As DNA, the CDR3 is TGTGCCATCAGTGAACTACAAACCAATCAGCCCCAGCATTTT.

The chain links TRBV6-5 to TRBJ1-4; tentatively, D is TRBD1 (5 bases). Germline V gene data show CDR1 as MNHEY and CDR2 as SVGAGI. V lost 6 bases, J lost 1 base, and 9 bases lay in between. The CDR3 spans 14 residues. The CDR3 spells CASREGITNEKLFF. In DNA form, the CDR3 reads TGTGCCAGCAGGGAGGGGATAACTAATGAAAAACTGTTTTTT.

The rearrangement joins TRBV10-1 to TRBJ1-6; perhaps TRBD1 as D (6 bases). V gave up 5 bases and J gave up 6 bases, with 17 bases separating them. The CDR3 is made up of 16 amino acids. CDR1 and CDR2 (germline): WNHNN, SYGVQD (reference sequence). The CDR3 is CASSPYHGQLNSPLHF. CDR3 DNA sequence: TGCGCCAGCAGTCCCTATCACGGACAGCTTAATTCACCCCTCCACTTT.

This chain connects TRBV4-2 to TRBJ2-1; tentative D call: TRBD2 (6 bases). Between the trimmed V and J ends, which lost 3 bases and 7 bases, there was a span of 16 bases. The CDR3 totals 15 residues. Germline V gene sequence: CDR1 LGHNA, CDR2 YNFKEQ. The CDR3 reads CASSQEGYPGNEQFF. CDR3 DNA: TGTGCCAGCAGCCAGGAGGGATACCCGGGAAATGAGCAGTTCTTC.

This clone was seen just once. The chain has TRBV6-5 and TRBJ1-3; a weak D match, TRBD1 (5 bases). The CDR3 is 15 residues long. Between the trimmed V and J ends, which lost 7 bases and 0 bases, there was a span of 13 bases. In germline, CDR1 is MNHEY, CDR2 SVGAGI. The CDR3 sequence: CASTRDFSSGNTIYF. The DNA for the CDR3 is TGTGCCAGCACAAGGGACTTCAGCTCTGGAAACACCATATATTTT.

This clone was recorded only once. V usage is TRBV27 and J usage is TRBJ1-6; D possibly corresponds to TRBD1 (5 bases). Germline lookup yields CDR1 MNHEY and CDR2 SMNVEV (reference sequence). The length of the CDR3 is 15 residues. V was trimmed by 7 bases and J by 6 bases, leaving 16 bases between them. CDR3 in DNA: TGTGCCAGCACTCTATCCGACAGAATTAATTCACCCCTCCACTTT. Protein: CASTLSDRINSPLHF.

A note on this clone: At one end the junction does not follow the germline gene, possibly because of a read error. This chain joins TRBV7-7 and TRBJ2-3, with 11 bases matching TRBD2. Per germline, CDR1 SSHAT and CDR2 FNYEAQ (reference sequence). The CDR3 covers 16 residues. The CDR3 region is CASSLGTSGPTDTQYF. As DNA, the CDR3 is TGTGCTAGCAGCTTAGGGACTAGCGGCCCCACAGATACGCAGTATTTT.

In this sample, this clone turned up a few times. The rearrangement joins TRBV7-2 to TRBJ2-3; D unclear. Trimming removed 1 base at V and 1 base at J, with 9 bases between. CDR3 size: 15 residues. In germline, CDR1 is SGHTA, CDR2 FQGNSA. CDR3 residues: CASSLDSPRTDTQYF. The CDR3 coding sequence is TGTGCCAGCAGCTTAGACTCCCCGCGCACAGATACGCAGTATTTT. Variable domain in full (rest from reference TRBV7-2 and TRBJ2-3): GAGVSQSPSNKVTEKGKDVELRCDPISGHTALYWYRQSLGQGLEFLIYFQGNSAPDKSGLPSDRFSAERTGGSVSTLTIQRTQQEDSAVYLCASSLDSPRTDTQYFGPGTRLTVL.

The chain has TRBV19 and TRBJ1-5; 10 bases map to TRBD1. In germline, CDR1 is LNHDA, CDR2 SQIVND (reference sequence). This CDR3 is built from 16 residues. V lost 5 bases, J lost 0 bases, and 4 bases stayed unmatched. The CDR3 region is CASSLRTGGSNQPQHF. The CDR3 coding sequence is TGTGCCAGTAGTCTTCGGACAGGGGGTAGCAATCAGCCCCAGCATTTT.

This clone was detected ten times or more. V usage is TRBV18 and J usage is TRBJ2-5; TRBD1 is a possible D gene (6 bases). V dropped 6 bases and J dropped 1 base, with 12 bases sitting between them. The CDR3 loop spans 14 amino acids. Looked up from germline, CDR1 is KGHSH and CDR2 is LQKENI. The CDR3 reads CASSTGQFQETQYF. The CDR3 nucleotides are TGTGCCAGCTCCACCGGACAGTTCCAAGAGACCCAGTACTTC.

The chain uses TRBV7-9 and TRBJ2-7; 12 bases are shared with TRBD2. CDR3 length equals 15 residues. Germline-derived CDR1 and CDR2 are SEHNR and FQNEAQ (reference sequence). J lost 3 bases, V lost 5 bases, and 5 bases had no gene match. CDR3 protein: CASSTSTSGSYEQYF. CDR3 DNA: TGTGCCAGCAGCACTTCGACTAGCGGGAGCTACGAGCAGTACTTC.

This rearrangement joins TRBV7-2 to TRBJ1-2, with 7 bases that match TRBD1. V was pared by 0 bases and J by 1 base, with 8 bases of the junction left unmatched. The germline CDR1 and CDR2 sequences are SGHTA and FQGNSA. The CDR3 covers 17 residues. This CDR3 is CASSLAPRGLGNYGYTF. The CDR3 region has the DNA TGTGCCAGCAGCTTAGCGCCAAGGGGGCTAGGTAACTATGGCTACACCTTC.

This clone was seen a few times. The chain joins TRBV5-6 to TRBJ2-1; D is unresolved. The CDR3 extends over 12 amino acids. Germline V gene sequence: CDR1 SGHDT, CDR2 YYEEEE. Between the trimmed V and J ends, which lost 8 bases and 5 bases, there was a span of 11 bases. DNA of the CDR3: TGTGCCAGTTCGCAGAGGAACAATGAGCAGTTCTTC. Translating it yields CASSQRNNEQFF.

The chain joins TRBV2 to TRBJ2-2; TRBD1 matches 10 bases. CDR1 is SNHLY, CDR2 FYNNEI, per germline. The V gene end was trimmed by 4 bases and the J gene end by 4 bases; junction bases not matched to a gene: 6. The length of the CDR3 is 16 residues. The CDR3 coding sequence is TGTGCCAGCAGTGCGACGTGGACAGGGGGCACCGGGGAGCTGTTTTTT. Its protein product is CASSATWTGGTGELFF.

The J gene is TRBJ2-1, the V gene TRBV19; 12 nucleotides align to TRBD2. The CDR3 is 14 residues long. V shed 8 bases, J shed 7 bases, and the junction held 6 bases outside the gene matches. Germline V lookup: CDR1 LNHDA, CDR2 SQIVND (reference sequence). The CDR3: CASSTSGRPNEQFF. CDR3 coding DNA: TGTGCCAGTTCGACTAGCGGGAGACCAAATGAGCAGTTCTTC.

This chain links TRBV7-9 with TRBJ2-3; 9 bases line up with TRBD1. V trimming: 0 bases; J trimming: 13 bases; junction bases outside the gene matches: 11. CDR1 is SEHNR and CDR2 is FQNEAQ in the germline V gene (reference sequence). This CDR3 contains 15 residues. CDR3 bases: TGTGCCAGCAGCTTAGCCTCCCCGGGACAGGGAAACAAGTATTTT. Encoded protein: CASSLASPGQGNKYF.

The chain joins TRBV6-2 or TRBV6-3 to TRBJ2-3; tentatively, D is TRBD2 (6 bases). Germline assignment: CDR1 MNHEY and CDR2 SVGEGT. The V gene lost 5 bases and the J gene lost 4 bases, with 13 bases spanning the gap. The CDR3 contains 14 residues. For the CDR3, the DNA is TGTGCCAGCAGTGACGGGACTTCCCCAGATACGCAGTATTTT. Protein product: CASSDGTSPDTQYF.